This T cell receptor beta chain was obtained from a study of blood T cell repertoires in COVID-19. The wider study: Spain, Italy and the United States supplied samples that represented acute and convalescent COVID-19. Nucleic acid was either cDNA or gDNA, and it came from T cells, B-cell-depleted T cells, or PBMCs.

In the source study's methods: It was from reference gene primer amplification that nucleated cell counts were estimated. The table came from immunoSEQ multiplex PCR; TCRdb's copy has only in-frame clones and leaves some out. V, J and clone size are taken as reported in that table, and D and trimming were inferred from the DNA itself. The table has tens of thousands of clones, over 65% seen once. Germline V gene data show CDR1 as SGHDT and CDR2 as YYEEEE. The CDR3 extends over 12 amino acids. Trimming removed 0 bases at V and 6 bases at J, with 6 bases between. The receptor comes from a woman aged 60 to 75 with acute or convalescent COVID-19. What was sequenced was peripheral blood. The chain couples TRBV5-6 to TRBJ1-2; D is unclear. The CDR3 protein is CASSLVADGYTF. The CDR3 DNA is TGTGCCAGCAGCTTGGTAGCCGATGGCTACACCTTC.